Described below is a single T cell receptor beta chain sequence and its context. In the authors' methods: It was from reference gene primer amplification that nucleated cell counts were estimated. Measured with immunoSEQ multiplex PCR; TCRdb has only the in-frame clones, and not every one. That table supplies the V and J calls and clone size; D and trimming were determined from the DNA. The data show around 160,000 clones, around 92% seen once. The data stem from a study of blood T cell repertoires in COVID-19. As for the study in general: The United States, Italy and Spain provided the acute and convalescent COVID-19 samples. The analysed material was cDNA or gDNA that came from T cells, B-cell-depleted T cells, or PBMCs.

The CDR3 consists of 11 residues. Per the germline V gene, CDR1 is DFQATT and CDR2 is SNEGSKA (reference sequence). V dropped 0 bases and J dropped 11 bases, with 8 bases sitting between them. The receptor's source is a man in his fifties or sixties with acute or convalescent COVID-19. V usage is TRBV20-1 and J usage is TRBJ2-1; the D gene is possibly TRBD1 (5 bases). Sample: peripheral blood. CDR3 protein: CSARETVQQFF. CDR3 in DNA: TGCAGTGCTAGAGAGACAGTTCAGCAGTTCTTC.